These 11 T cell receptor beta chains came from one sample sequenced in a study of CD8 T cells in ankylosing spondylitis. TCRdb reprocessed the 5' RACE reads via MiXCR and lists one record per CDR3 protein. The sample contains about 140,000 distinct CDR3 sequences, approximately 8.4% of which appear only once. Sequences were obtained from synovial fluid, either unsorted or a sorted T cell fraction (not recorded which). The receptors here all came from a male donor with ankylosing spondylitis.

The sample holds many counts of this clonotype. This chain uses TRBV7-2 with TRBJ2-3; D is ambiguous. CDR3 length equals 15 residues. The germline V gene has CDR1 SGHTA and CDR2 FQGNSA. Trimming left V 3 bases short and J 5 bases short, with 15 bases between. The CDR3 DNA follows: TGTGCCAGCAGCTTCGCCAGCGCTTCCGGAGATACGCAGTATTTT. Its translation is CASSFASASGDTQYF.

This clonotype came up a few times. This rearrangement joins TRBV7-2 to TRBJ1-5; D uncertain. CDR1 and CDR2 from the germline V gene are SGHTA and FQGNSA. The CDR3 sequence is 14 residues long. Trimming removed 5 bases from V and 6 bases from J, with 14 bases in between. The CDR3 nucleotides read TGTGCCAGCAGCCCCCCCGGGCAAGGTCAGCCCCAGCATTTT. Protein product: CASSPPGQGQPQHF.

The J gene is TRBJ2-3, the V gene TRBV6-2 or TRBV6-3; maybe TRBD2 (5 bases). The CDR3 has 14 amino acids. Germline CDR1 and CDR2: MNHEY and SVGEGT. The V end lost 8 bases, the J end lost 1 base, and 13 bases lay between the germline ends. CDR3 sequence reads: CASQRSGGTDTQYF. CDR3 DNA sequence: TGTGCCAGCCAAAGGTCCGGGGGCACAGATACGCAGTATTTT.

In this sample, this clonotype turned up many times. The rearrangement links TRBV29-1 to TRBJ2-2; D tentatively reads TRBD1 or TRBD2 (5 bases each). The CDR3 runs 13 residues. Germline values: CDR1 SQVTM, CDR2 ANQGSEA. V gave up 5 bases and J gave up 5 bases, with 12 bases separating them. The CDR3 region is CSVQGPVTGELFF. For the CDR3, the DNA is TGCAGCGTTCAGGGACCCGTTACCGGGGAGCTGTTTTTT.

This clonotype has a count of ten or more. The rearrangement links TRBV25-1 to TRBJ2-4; 7 bases agree with TRBD2. V lost 4 bases to trimming and J lost 0 bases; unmatched junction nucleotides: 9. This CDR3 has 17 amino acids. CDR1 MGHDK and CDR2 SYGVNS come from the germline V gene. DNA of the CDR3: TGTGCCAGCAGTGGGGGTTGGGCTAGCGGAGCCAAAAACATTCAGTACTTC. It is translated as CASSGGWASGAKNIQYF. Variable domain in full (rest from reference TRBV25-1 and TRBJ2-4): EADIYQTPRYLVIGTGKKITLECSQTMGHDKMYWYQQDPGMELHLIHYSYGVNSTEKGDLSSESTVSRIRTEHFPLTLESARPSHTSQYLCASSGGWASGAKNIQYFGAGTRLSVL.

This clonotype was seen repeatedly, ten times or more. This rearrangement joins TRBV5-1 to TRBJ2-3; a possible D gene is TRBD2 (5 bases). The ends were cut back, 0 bases at V and 1 base at J, with 9 bases in the middle. Germline CDR1 and CDR2: SGHRS and YFSETQ. The CDR3 is made up of 15 amino acids. The CDR3 bases are TGCGCCAGCAGCTTGGAGGTTAGCGGCACAGATACGCAGTATTTT. As protein: CASSLEVSGTDTQYF.

This sequence joins TRBV7-9 and TRBJ2-3, with D possibly TRBD1 on 7 matching bases. The V gene lost 5 bases and the J gene lost 4 bases, with 16 bases spanning the gap. Germline lookup yields CDR1 SEHNR and CDR2 FQNEAQ (reference sequence). CDR3 length equals 15 residues. The CDR3 DNA reads as TGTGCCAGCAGCCGATTGGAGGGGGCTTCAGATACGCAGTATTTT. Encoded protein: CASSRLEGASDTQYF.

At least ten counts were recorded for this clonotype. The V call is TRBV7-2, the J call TRBJ2-7; D is undetermined. Germline loops: CDR1 SGHTA, CDR2 FQGNSA. The length of the CDR3 is 12 residues. V lost 1 base and J 7 bases, leaving 8 bases between the germline ends. DNA for the CDR3: TGTGCCAGCAGCTTAGGGTCGAATGAGCAGTACTTC. Its translation: CASSLGSNEQYF.

This clonotype appeared a few times. This chain connects TRBV12-3 or TRBV12-4 to TRBJ2-2; D uncertain. Deletions cut 4 bases from V and 4 bases from J, with 10 bases between. The CDR3 consists of 14 residues. The CDR3 protein is CASSWVSGTGELFF. DNA for the CDR3: TGTGCCAGCAGTTGGGTCAGTGGCACCGGGGAGCTGTTTTTT.

CDR3 loop: CASSLALGLSTGELFF. For the CDR3, the DNA is TGTGCCAGCAGCTTAGCGCTGGGACTATCCACCGGGGAGCTGTTTTTT. The gene calls are TRBV7-9 and TRBJ2-2; 7 nucleotides agree with TRBD2. The ends lost 0 bases at V and 4 bases at J; junction bases unmatched: 5. This CDR3 has 16 amino acids. CDR1 is SEHNR, CDR2 FQNEAQ, per germline (reference sequence).

By sample fraction, this clonotype is medium-sized. The rearrangement uses TRBV7-9 and TRBJ1-4, with D hard to call. CDR3 size: 15 residues. The germline V and J ends were trimmed by 5 bases and 3 bases, with 13 bases remaining between them. Germline CDR1 SEHNR, CDR2 FQNEAQ (reference sequence). The CDR3 protein is CASSDPARANEKLFF. The CDR3 DNA sequence: TGTGCCAGCAGCGACCCGGCAAGGGCTAATGAAAAACTGTTTTTT.